Below, 10 T cell receptor beta chains from the same sample are listed, as sequenced in a study of CD8+ T cells in alopecia areata (dated by TCRdb to between 2017 and 2018). Libraries were built with the immunoSEQ multiplex PCR assay. RNA was extracted from all samples and reverse transcribed into cDNA, which served as template for TCR sequencing. In TCRdb, the immuneACCESS table is reduced to in-frame sequences with V and J assigned. These tables do not hold every clone; where another copy was compared, an unresolved V gene accounts for under half, and the others remain unexplained. A total of about 210,000 clones appear in this sample, under 70% of them only once. Jointly, the top ten make up about 4% of the sample. What this sample's time point label stands for: about 4 weeks on oral tofacitinib. The treatment or condition label corresponds to: oral pan-JAK inhibitor, 5-10 mg twice daily. The sequencing used CD4+ T cells sorted from blood, collected at week 4, from a patient treated with tofacitinib. The receptor set was obtained from a human donor with alopecia areata.

This chain joins TRBV6-5 and TRBJ2-3, with D possibly called TRBD1 or TRBD2 (5 bases each). There are 15 residues in the CDR3. The germline gives CDR1 MNHEY, CDR2 SVGAGI. Trimming left V 0 bases short and J 7 bases short, with 14 bases between. The CDR3 sequence: CASSYSGPSSNTQYF. CDR3 in DNA: TGTGCCAGCAGTTACTCGGGACCGTCATCAAATACGCAGTATTTT.

The chain joins TRBV7-9 to TRBJ1-2, with 7 bases matching TRBD1. The CDR3 is made up of 16 amino acids. With V trimmed by 0 bases and J by 2 bases, 6 bases remained unmatched. CDR1 SEHNR and CDR2 FQNEAQ come from the germline V gene (reference sequence). The CDR3 protein is CASSLAEGGGNYGYTF. Here the CDR3 DNA reads TGTGCCAGCAGCTTAGCGGAAGGGGGCGGAAACTATGGCTACACCTTC.

This clone has just one count. J is TRBJ2-7 and V is TRBV29-1, with 8 nucleotides matching TRBD1. This CDR3 spans 13 amino acids. CDR1 is SQVTM, CDR2 ANQGSEA, per germline. Trimming removed 6 bases from V and 6 bases from J; junction bases left unmatched: 10. As DNA, the CDR3 is TGCAGCGTCACCGGGGCAGGGGGCGGCGAGCAGTACTTC. It codes for CSVTGAGGGEQYF.

This chain links TRBV7-8 with TRBJ1-3; D call uncertain. This CDR3 region has 14 residues. V lost 5 bases to trimming and J lost 4 bases, with 12 bases between them. Germline-derived CDR1 and CDR2 are SGHVS and FQNEAQ. The CDR3 DNA sequence: TGTGCCAGCAGCCTCGACCGTGCCGGAAACACCATATATTTT. Translation gives CASSLDRAGNTIYF. The variable domain in full, completed from reference TRBV7-8 and TRBJ1-3, reads GAGVSQSPRYKVAKRGQDVALRCDPISGHVSLFWYQQALGQGPEFLTYFQNEAQLDKSGLPSDRFFAERPEGSVSTLKIQRTQQEDSAVYLCASSLDRAGNTIYFGEGSWLTVV.

The V and J genes are TRBV2 and TRBJ2-7, with 13 bases fitting TRBD2. The CDR3 has 14 residues. Germline-derived CDR1 and CDR2 are SNHLY and FYNNEI. J was trimmed by 3 bases and V by 7 bases; bases with no gene match: 3. In DNA, the CDR3 is TGTGCCAGCACGAGGACTAGCGGGGGCTACGAGCAGTACTTC. This gives the protein CASTRTSGGYEQYF.

V usage is TRBV30 and J usage is TRBJ1-2; 8 bases map to TRBD1. Per germline, CDR1 GTSNPN and CDR2 SVGIG (reference sequence). V lost 2 bases to trimming and J lost 2 bases; unmatched junction nucleotides: 7. The CDR3 has 15 amino acids. This CDR3 reads CAWSRGTGGNYGYTF. Written as DNA, the CDR3 is TGTGCCTGGAGTAGGGGTACAGGGGGAAACTATGGCTACACCTTC.

The V call is TRBV6-5, the J call TRBJ1-2; no reliable D call. There are 15 residues in the CDR3. The germline CDR1 and CDR2 sequences are MNHEY and SVGAGI. Trimming took off 6 bases at V and 3 bases at J, with 17 bases between the two ends. CDR3 residues: CASSYHESSDYGYTF. Here the CDR3 DNA reads TGTGCCAGCAGCTATCATGAGTCGTCGGACTATGGCTACACCTTC.

The chain has TRBV4-3 and TRBJ2-6; a possible D gene is TRBD2 (5 bases). The ends were cut back, 3 bases at V and 2 bases at J, with 17 bases in the middle. Germline CDR1 LGHNA, CDR2 YSLEER. There are 18 residues in the CDR3. The CDR3 DNA reads TGCGCCAGCAGCCAGGGAGACATGTTGATGGCTGGGGCCAACGTCCTGACTTTC. This encodes CASSQGDMLMAGANVLTF.

J is TRBJ1-5 and V is TRBV2; tentatively, D is TRBD1 (5 bases). Germline-derived CDR1 and CDR2 are SNHLY and FYNNEI. Trimming pared 4 bases from V and 5 bases from J, leaving 6 bases between. The CDR3 extends over 12 amino acids. The chain's CDR3 is CASSGQYQPQHF. CDR3 bases: TGTGCCAGCAGTGGACAGTATCAGCCCCAGCATTTT. The complete variable domain, with remaining parts taken from reference TRBV2 and TRBJ1-5, reads EPEVTQTPSHQVTQMGQEVILRCVPISNHLYFYWYRQILGQKVEFLVSFYNNEISEKSEIFDDQFSVERPDGSNFTLKIRSTKLEDSAMYFCASSGQYQPQHFGDGTRLSIL.

The chain carries TRBV10-1 and TRBJ2-1; maybe TRBD2 (6 bases). The V and J ends lost 4 bases and 8 bases respectively, with 12 bases between them. CDR1 and CDR2 (germline): WNHNN, SYGVQD (reference sequence). The CDR3 consists of 13 residues. CDR3 nucleotide sequence: TGCGCCAGCAGTGTGAATAGCGGCGATGAGCAGTTCTTC. Protein sequence: CASSVNSGDEQFF.